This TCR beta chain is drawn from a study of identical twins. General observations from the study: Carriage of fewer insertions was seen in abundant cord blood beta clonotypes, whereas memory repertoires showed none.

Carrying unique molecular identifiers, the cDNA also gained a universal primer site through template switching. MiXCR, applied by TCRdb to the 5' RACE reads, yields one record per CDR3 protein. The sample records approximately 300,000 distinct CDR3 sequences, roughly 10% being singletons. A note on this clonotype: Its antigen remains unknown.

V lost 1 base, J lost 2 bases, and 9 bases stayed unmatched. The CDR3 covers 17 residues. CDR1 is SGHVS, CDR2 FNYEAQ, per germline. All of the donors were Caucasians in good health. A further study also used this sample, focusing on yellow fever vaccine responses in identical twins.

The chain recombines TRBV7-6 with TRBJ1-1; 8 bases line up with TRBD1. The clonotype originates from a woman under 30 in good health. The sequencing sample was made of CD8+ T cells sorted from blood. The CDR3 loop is CASSLESGTGVNTEAFF. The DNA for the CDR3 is TGTGCCAGCAGCTTAGAATCCGGGACAGGAGTTAACACTGAAGCTTTCTTT.